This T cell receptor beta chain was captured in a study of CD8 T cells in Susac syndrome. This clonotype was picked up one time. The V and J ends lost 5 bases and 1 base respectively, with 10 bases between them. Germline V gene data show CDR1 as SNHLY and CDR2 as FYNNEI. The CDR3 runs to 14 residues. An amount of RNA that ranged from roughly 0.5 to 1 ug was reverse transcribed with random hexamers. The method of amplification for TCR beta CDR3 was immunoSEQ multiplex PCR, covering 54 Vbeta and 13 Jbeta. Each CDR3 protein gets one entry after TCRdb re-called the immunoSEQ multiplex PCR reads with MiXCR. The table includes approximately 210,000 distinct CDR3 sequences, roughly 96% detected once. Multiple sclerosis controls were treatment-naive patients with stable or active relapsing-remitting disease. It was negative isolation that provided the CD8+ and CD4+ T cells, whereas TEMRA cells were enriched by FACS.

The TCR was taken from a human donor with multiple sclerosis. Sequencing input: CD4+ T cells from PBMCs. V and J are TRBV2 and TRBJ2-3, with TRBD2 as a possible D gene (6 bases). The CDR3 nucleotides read TGTGCCAGCAGTACCGGGACTGGCACAGATACGCAGTATTTT. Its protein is CASSTGTGTDTQYF.